What follows are 8 T cell receptor beta chains derived from one specimen sequenced in a study of T cells in Graves' hyperthyroidism and ophthalmopathy. Authors of the study amplified TCR beta CDR3 regions from RNA transcripts. With the HTBI primer set, the TCR CDR3 went through a first round of RT-PCR. Each CDR3 protein is one row after TCRdb ran MiXCR on the multiplex PCR reads. Counted here are over 45,000 distinct CDR3 sequences, 49% occurring once; the ten biggest clones make up 9.5% to 15%. What was sequenced was blood. Source of these receptors: a woman aged 25 to 39 with Graves' ophthalmopathy.

The chain recombines TRBV14 with TRBJ1-2; TRBD1 agrees at 8 bases. Looked up from germline, CDR1 is SGHDN and CDR2 is FVKESK. CDR3 length: 13 residues. The V segment lost 1 base and the J segment 7 bases; nucleotides outside the gene matches: 2. In DNA form, the CDR3 reads TGTGCCAGCAGCCAAGGGACAGGGAGTGGCTACACCTTC. Its protein product is CASSQGTGSGYTF.

This clonotype was counted at least ten times. Mismatch with germline at one junction end may stem from a read error. As DNA, the CDR3 is TGTGCCAGCAGTTTATCCCCCTGGACAGGCCAATACTTC. This sequence encodes CASSLSPWTGQYF. The chain is built from TRBV28 and TRBJ1-2; TRBD1 matches 7 bases. Germline V gene sequence: CDR1 MDHEN, CDR2 SYDVKM. CDR3 length equals 13 residues.

This clonotype was counted once. V is TRBV7-9 and J is TRBJ2-6; D might be TRBD1 or TRBD2, each matching 5 bases. Trimming took 3 bases from V and 1 from J, leaving 7 bases between them. Germline CDR1 reads SEHNR; CDR2 reads FQNEAQ (reference sequence). The CDR3 covers 15 residues. The CDR3 nucleotides read TGTGCCAGCAGCTTGTGGGGGTCTGGGGCCAACGTCCTGACTTTC. Amino acids: CASSLWGSGANVLTF.

This rearrangement joins TRBV19 to TRBJ1-5, with no clear D. V was pared by 5 bases and J by 4 bases, with 6 bases between. The CDR3 is 12 amino acids. The germline V gene encodes CDR1 LNHDA and CDR2 SQIVND (reference sequence). CDR3 in amino acids: CASSQGNQPQHF. Here the CDR3 DNA reads TGTGCCAGTAGTCAAGGGAATCAGCCCCAGCATTTT.

This clonotype was detected ten times or more. The chain recombines TRBV20-1 with TRBJ2-5; 10 bases fit TRBD2. Germline loops: CDR1 DFQATT, CDR2 SNEGSKA (reference sequence). Trimming took 3 bases from V and 5 from J; bases not matched to a gene: 9. This CDR3 has 15 residues. CDR3 amino acids: CSASFQREGWETQYF. The CDR3 DNA reads TGCAGTGCTAGTTTTCAGCGGGAGGGCTGGGAGACCCAGTACTTC.

In the case of this clonotype: Germline and junction disagree at one end, which may indicate a read error. The chain links TRBV20-1 to TRBJ1-5, with D possibly being TRBD1 (5 bases). This CDR3 spans 15 amino acids. Germline assignment: CDR1 DFQATT and CDR2 SNEGSKA (reference sequence). CDR3 protein: CSARDAQGRNQPQHF. CDR3 bases: TGCAGTGCTAGAGATGCTCAGGGACGGAATCAGCCCCAACATTTT.

This clonotype was detected many times. CDR3 sequence reads: CASTRTGELFF. CDR3 nucleotides: TGTGCCAGCACGAGGACCGGGGAGCTGTTTTTT. V gene TRBV28 combines with J gene TRBJ2-2; D is uncertain. V gave up 7 bases and J gave up 5 bases, with 5 bases separating them. Germline CDR1 MDHEN, CDR2 SYDVKM. The CDR3 runs to 11 residues.

By sample share, this clonotype is medium-sized. The chain couples TRBV10-3 to TRBJ1-2; perhaps TRBD1 as D (6 bases). V lost 6 bases and J lost 0, with 11 bases in between. Germline V lookup: CDR1 ENHRY, CDR2 SYGVKD. The CDR3 length is 14 residues. The CDR3 spells CAIRYGTSNYGYTF. DNA of the CDR3: TGTGCCATCAGGTACGGGACATCTAACTATGGCTACACCTTC.